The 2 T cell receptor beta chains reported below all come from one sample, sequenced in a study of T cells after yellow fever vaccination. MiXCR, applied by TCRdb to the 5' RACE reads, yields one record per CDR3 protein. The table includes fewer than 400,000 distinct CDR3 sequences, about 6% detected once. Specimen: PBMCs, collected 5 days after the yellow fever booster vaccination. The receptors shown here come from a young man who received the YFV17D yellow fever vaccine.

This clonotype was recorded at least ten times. CDR3 protein: CASSSLNYGYTF. The CDR3 bases are TGCGCCAGCAGCTCGTTGAACTATGGCTACACCTTC. The V and J genes are TRBV5-1 and TRBJ1-2; D ambiguous. CDR3 length: 12 amino acids. Trimming stripped 3 bases from V and 2 bases from J, with 5 bases between. The germline V gene encodes CDR1 SGHRS and CDR2 YFSETQ. The whole variable domain, remainder taken from reference TRBV5-1 and TRBJ1-2, is KAGVTQTPRYLIKTRGQQVTLSCSPISGHRSVSWYQQTPGQGLQFLFEYFSETQRNKGNFPGRFSGRQFSNSRSEMNVSTLELGDSALYLCASSSLNYGYTFGSGTRLTVV.

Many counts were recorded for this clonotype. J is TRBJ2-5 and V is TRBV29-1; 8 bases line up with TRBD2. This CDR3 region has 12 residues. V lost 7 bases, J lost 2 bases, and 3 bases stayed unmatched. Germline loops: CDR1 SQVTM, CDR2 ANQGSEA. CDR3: CSATSGQETQYF. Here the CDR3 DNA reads TGCAGCGCCACTAGCGGACAAGAGACCCAGTACTTC.